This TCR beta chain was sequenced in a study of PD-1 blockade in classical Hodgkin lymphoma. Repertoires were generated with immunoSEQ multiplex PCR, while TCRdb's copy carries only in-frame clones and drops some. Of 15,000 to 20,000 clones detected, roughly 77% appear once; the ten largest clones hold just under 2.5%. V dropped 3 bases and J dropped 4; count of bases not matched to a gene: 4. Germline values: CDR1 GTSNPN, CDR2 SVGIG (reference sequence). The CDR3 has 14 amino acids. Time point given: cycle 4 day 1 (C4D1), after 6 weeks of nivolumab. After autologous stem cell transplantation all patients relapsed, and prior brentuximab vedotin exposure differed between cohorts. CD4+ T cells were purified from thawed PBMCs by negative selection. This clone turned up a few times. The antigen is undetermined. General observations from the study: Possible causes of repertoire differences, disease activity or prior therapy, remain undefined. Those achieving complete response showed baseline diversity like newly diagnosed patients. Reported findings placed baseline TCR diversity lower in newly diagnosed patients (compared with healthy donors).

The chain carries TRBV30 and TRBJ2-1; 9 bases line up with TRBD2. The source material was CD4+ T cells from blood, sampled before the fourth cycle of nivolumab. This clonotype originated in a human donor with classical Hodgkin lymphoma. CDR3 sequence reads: CAWRTSGYYNEQFF. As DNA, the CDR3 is TGTGCCTGGAGGACTAGCGGATATTACAATGAGCAGTTCTTC.